This T cell receptor beta chain was sequenced for a study of blood T cell repertoires in COVID-19. About the study: Some COVID-19 samples were acute and others convalescent; all came from the United States, Italy and Spain. In each case, the material was cDNA or gDNA derived from T cells, B-cell-depleted T cells, or PBMCs.

Per the authors' pipeline: Amplification of reference gene primers provided the estimated nucleated cell counts. Sequencing was performed with immunoSEQ multiplex PCR; in TCRdb, only in-frame clones are kept and a portion is missing. V and J calls and clone size are given by that table; D and trimming were obtained from the DNA. The repertoire has 270,000 or so clones, 82% of them found once; the top ten carry about 3.4%. The germline V gene has CDR1 PRHDT and CDR2 FYEKMQ (reference sequence). V was pared by 6 bases and J by 4 bases, with 15 bases between. The length of the CDR3 is 15 residues. Sequenced input: peripheral blood. The V gene is TRBV13, the J gene TRBJ2-2, with D perhaps matching TRBD2 (5 bases). This receptor was taken from a woman younger than 30 with acute or convalescent COVID-19. In DNA form, the CDR3 reads TGTGCCAGCAGTCAAGGACTGTCCCCCACCGGGGAGCTGTTTTTT. Its translation: CASSQGLSPTGELFF. Full variable domain (missing parts from reference TRBV13 and TRBJ2-2): AAGVIQSPRHLIKEKRETATLKCYPIPRHDTVYWYQQGPGQDPQFLISFYEKMQSDKGSIPDRFSAQQFSDYHSELNMSSLELGDSALYFCASSQGLSPTGELFFGEGSRLTVL.